Included here is one TCR beta chain sequence, with context. Antigen specificity is unknown. The CDR3 length is 15 residues. Germline assignment: CDR1 WNHNN and CDR2 SYGVQD (reference sequence). V lost 8 bases to trimming and J lost 5 bases; unmatched junction nucleotides: 10. The data stem from a study of cytomegalovirus exposure and HLA in healthy donors. Study in general: Earlier sequencing of 150 million to 200 million T cells yielded approximately 100 million unique TCR beta sequences.

Those who donated were healthy bone marrow donors. The PCR was carried out with 60 Vbeta primers and 13 Jbeta primers. The protocol was immunoSEQ multiplex PCR, while the TCRdb copy is restricted to in-frame clones and leaves out a portion. Counted here are 130,000 to 150,000 clones, 60% to 85% occurring once; the ten biggest clones make up 6.8%. Whole-study findings and limits: Accurate prediction of most subjects' HLA-A and HLA-B alleles from TCR beta sequences was reported. Later analysis demonstrated an association between a missense DCLRE1C variant and TCR beta V- and J-gene trimming.

The V and J genes are TRBV10-1 and TRBJ2-3, with 10 nucleotides matching TRBD1. The source is a man between 40 and 49 years old in good health and CMV-seropositive. The sequencing sample was made of PBMCs. The CDR3 coding sequence is TGCGCCAGCGGTACCGGGACAGGGGTTTTAGATACGCAGTATTTT. It codes for CASGTGTGVLDTQYF.